The source of this T cell receptor beta chain is a study of cytomegalovirus exposure and HLA in healthy donors. On the study more broadly: The use of the same platform for the 130 or so validation repertoires and the roughly 680 first-cohort repertoires was reported by a later analysis.

With respect to this clone: The antigen is undetermined.

Generated by immunoSEQ multiplex PCR, the TCRdb table keeps only in-frame clones and is missing some. The sample shows around 300,000 clones, about 86% of them seen only once. Study-wide points: TCR sequences were mostly rare, though some public TCRs occurred in many donors.

Material for sequencing was PBMCs. The clonotype was recovered from a woman aged 18-35 years in good health and CMV-seronegative.

CDR3 residues: CASSASSGGYEQYF. The CDR3 DNA is TGTGCCAGCAGTGCTTCTAGCGGGGGCTACGAGCAGTACTTC. V gene TRBV6-4 combines with J gene TRBJ2-7, with TRBD2 matching 10 bases. Germline V lookup: CDR1 MRHNA, CDR2 SNTAGT. Germline trimming cut 4 bases from V and 3 bases from J; bases unmatched to any gene: 3. The length of the CDR3 is 14 residues.